This T cell receptor (beta chain) was captured by sequencing in a study of regulatory T cells in long-lasting Graves disease. In this sample, this clonotype turned up many times. V dropped 6 bases and J dropped 4 bases, with 10 bases sitting between them. The CDR3 runs 12 residues. Per germline, CDR1 SNHLY and CDR2 FYNNEI. Time point reported: newly diagnosed GD, antithyroid drugs for less than 3 months. The authors made the TCR library using RNA they extracted from PBMCs. A peripheral blood sample, 7 to 9 milliliters in volume, was drawn into EDTA tubes. Arm-PCR with iRepertoire HTBI primers amplified the CDR3 regions for these TCR beta libraries. TCRdb used MiXCR to reprocess the multiplex PCR reads, holding one entry per CDR3 protein. The sample includes 530,000 or so distinct CDR3 sequences, roughly 15% of them seen just once. These same records also appear under a second study, on T cells in Graves' hyperthyroidism and ophthalmopathy. Per that paper: Newly diagnosed hyperthyroidism, duration under 2 months, in patients aged 18 to 65. The model predicted ophthalmopathy a median around six months before onset.

The clonotype comes from a man between 18 and 35 years old with Graves disease. Sequenced material: peripheral blood mononuclear cells (PBMCs), taken at new diagnosis, from a patient treated with antithyroid drugs. The rearrangement links TRBV2 to TRBJ2-7; D gene uncertain. The CDR3 DNA follows: TGTGCCAGCAGCGAAACCTCATACGAGCAGTACTTC. It is translated as CASSETSYEQYF.